What follows describes a single T cell receptor (beta chain). This specimen belongs to a study of CD8 T cells in ankylosing spondylitis. The CDR3 runs 18 residues. Germline CDR1 is SGHRS and CDR2 is YFSETQ. With V trimmed by 9 bases and J by 2 bases, 18 bases remained unmatched. TCRdb fed the 5' RACE reads into MiXCR, producing one record per CDR3 protein. Of 130,000 or so distinct CDR3 sequences listed, about 6.4% are singletons. The chain couples TRBV5-1 to TRBJ2-3; 10 bases line up with TRBD2. The sample comprised blood, either unsorted or a sorted T cell fraction (not recorded which). This TCR was sampled from a male donor with ankylosing spondylitis or in good health (not recorded which). CDR3 in DNA: TGCGCCACCAACCGAGGTAGCGGGGGGTCCCTAACCACAGATACGCAGTATTTT. Translated, it gives CATNRGSGGSLTTDTQYF.